Each of the 11 T cell receptor beta chains below was sequenced from the same sample in a study of cytomegalovirus exposure and HLA in healthy donors. Method: immunoSEQ multiplex PCR; TCRdb's copy keeps in-frame clones and lacks some. This sample yields over 150,000 clones, of which about 90% are seen a single time; about a tenth belongs to the top ten. Sequences were obtained from PBMCs. Source of these receptors: a woman between 18 and 29 years old in good health and CMV-seropositive.

The rearrangement joins TRBV6-5 to TRBJ2-5, with TRBD2 identical over 8 bases. V shed 0 bases, J shed 1 base, and the junction held 4 bases outside the gene matches. This CDR3 region has 16 residues. Per germline, CDR1 MNHEY and CDR2 SVGAGI. CDR3 nucleotides: TGTGCCAGCAGTTACTCGAGTAGCGGGACCCAAGAGACCCAGTACTTC. It specifies CASSYSSSGTQETQYF.

This rearrangement joins TRBV5-1 to TRBJ1-4; D possibly corresponds to TRBD1 (6 bases). Trimming stripped 6 bases from V and 0 bases from J, with 9 bases between. The CDR3 loop spans 14 amino acids. Germline values: CDR1 SGHRS, CDR2 YFSETQ. The CDR3 DNA sequence: TGCGCCAGCACCCCAGGGGCAACTAATGAAAAACTGTTTTTT. This translates into CASTPGATNEKLFF.

In DNA form, the CDR3 reads TGTGCCAGCAGTTACGGTGGGGAGGCAGATACGCAGTATTTT. As protein: CASSYGGEADTQYF. This chain links TRBV6-5 with TRBJ2-3; weak D call: TRBD2 (6 bases). Germline V lookup: CDR1 MNHEY, CDR2 SVGAGI. The CDR3 runs 14 residues. With 2 bases removed from V and 4 bases from J, the gap between germline ends came to 10 bases.

The chain links TRBV4-3 to TRBJ2-2; weak D call: TRBD1 (6 bases). The CDR3 spans 15 residues. The germline gives CDR1 LGHNA, CDR2 YSLEER. Trimming took 5 bases from V and 2 from J, leaving 12 bases between them. The CDR3 DNA follows: TGCGCCAGCAGCAAAGGGACACTAAACACCGGGGAGCTGTTTTTT. This encodes CASSKGTLNTGELFF.

This chain connects TRBV25-1 to TRBJ2-3; perhaps TRBD2 as D (6 bases). The CDR3 totals 17 residues. Per the germline V gene, CDR1 is MGHDK and CDR2 is SYGVNS. V shed 6 bases and J shed 9 bases, with 28 bases lying between them. CDR3 DNA: TGTGCCAGCAGCGTCGGGGGACCCGGGACGAAAAAAGGAACGCAGTATTTT. It is translated as CASSVGGPGTKKGTQYF.

The genes are TRBV27 and TRBJ2-3, with D perhaps TRBD2 (6 bases). Deletions cut 2 bases from V and 3 bases from J, with 18 bases between. The germline CDR1 and CDR2 sequences are MNHEY and SMNVEV (reference sequence). This CDR3 is 17 amino acids long. CDR3 sequence reads: CASSLSAGGAGTDTQYF. The CDR3 nucleotides are TGTGCCAGCAGTTTAAGTGCGGGCGGGGCGGGGACAGATACGCAGTATTTT.

The rearrangement links TRBV7-2 to TRBJ2-7, with a tentative D call TRBD1 (6 bases). The V gene's germline CDR1 is SGHTA and CDR2 FQGNSA. V was clipped by 1 base and J by 3 bases, with 13 bases between them. The CDR3 sequence is 15 residues long. The CDR3 DNA follows: TGTGCCAGCAGCTTAGGGCTTACAGGGTACTACGAGCAGTACTTC. Translated, it gives CASSLGLTGYYEQYF.

This chain uses TRBV10-3 with TRBJ2-1; TRBD2 might be the D (5 bases). Trimming shortened V by 3 bases and J by 6 bases, and 21 bases separated the two germline ends. In germline, CDR1 is ENHRY, CDR2 SYGVKD. CDR3 length: 17 amino acids. In DNA form, the CDR3 reads TGTGCCATCAGTGACCCGACCGTTGCGCCTAGCCGCAATGAGCAGTTCTTC. The encoded protein is CAISDPTVAPSRNEQFF.

The J gene is TRBJ2-7, the V gene TRBV12-5; no definite D call. With 0 bases removed from V and 1 base from J, the gap between germline ends came to 13 bases. CDR3 length: 16 residues. Germline CDR1 reads LGHNT; CDR2 reads FRNRAP. The CDR3 loop reads CASGLVPRLPSYEQYF. Here the CDR3 DNA reads TGTGCTAGTGGTTTGGTACCGAGACTTCCTTCCTACGAGCAGTACTTC.

V usage is TRBV27 and J usage is TRBJ1-1; perhaps TRBD1 as D (6 bases). CDR1 and CDR2 from the germline V gene are MNHEY and SMNVEV (reference sequence). The V end lost 6 bases, the J end lost 1 base, and 15 bases lay between the germline ends. This CDR3 is 15 amino acids long. The CDR3, as DNA: TGTGCCAGCAGGCGTGACAGGCAGGGGAACACTGAAGCTTTCTTT. Its translation: CASRRDRQGNTEAFF.

V is TRBV25-1 and J is TRBJ2-6; unclear D gene. V lost 6 bases and J lost 0, with 9 bases in between. This CDR3 has 15 amino acids. The germline gives CDR1 MGHDK, CDR2 SYGVNS. The CDR3 DNA follows: TGTGCCAGCAGCCTTGACAACTCTGGGGCCAACGTCCTGACTTTC. Its translation is CASSLDNSGANVLTF.